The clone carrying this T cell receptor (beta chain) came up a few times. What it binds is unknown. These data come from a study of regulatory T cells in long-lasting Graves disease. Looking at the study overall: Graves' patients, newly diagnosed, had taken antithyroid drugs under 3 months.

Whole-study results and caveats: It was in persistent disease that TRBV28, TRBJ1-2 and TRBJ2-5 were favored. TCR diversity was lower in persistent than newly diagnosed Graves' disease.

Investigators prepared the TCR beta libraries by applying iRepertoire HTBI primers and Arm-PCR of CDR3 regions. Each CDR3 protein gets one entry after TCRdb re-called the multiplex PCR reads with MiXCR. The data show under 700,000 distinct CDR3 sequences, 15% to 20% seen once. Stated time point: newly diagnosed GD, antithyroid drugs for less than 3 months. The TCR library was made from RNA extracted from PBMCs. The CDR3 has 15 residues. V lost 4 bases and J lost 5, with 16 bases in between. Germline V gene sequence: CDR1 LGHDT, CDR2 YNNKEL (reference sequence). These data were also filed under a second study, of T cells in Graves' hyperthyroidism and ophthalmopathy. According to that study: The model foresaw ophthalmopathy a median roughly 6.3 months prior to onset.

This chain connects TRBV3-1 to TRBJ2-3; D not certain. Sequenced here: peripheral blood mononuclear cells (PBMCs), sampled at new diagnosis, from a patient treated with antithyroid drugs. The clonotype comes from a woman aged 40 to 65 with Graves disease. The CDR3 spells CASSLQAEFLDTQYF. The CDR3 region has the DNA TGTGCCAGCAGCCTTCAAGCCGAGTTCTTAGATACGCAGTATTTT.